The following is a T cell receptor (beta chain) sequence with its context. The antigen is not known. Losses at the gene ends were 1 base for V and 0 bases for J; bases not matched to a gene: 3. The CDR3 runs to 17 residues. Germline V CDR1 and CDR2: KGHSH, LQKENI. The data belong to a study of cytomegalovirus exposure and HLA in healthy donors. Study results and limitations: Overall, roughly 160 TCR beta chains were annotated as cytomegalovirus-associated. Cytomegalovirus status was reportedly diagnosed by the classifier with high specificity and sensitivity.

Here immunoSEQ multiplex PCR was the method, and the copy in TCRdb shows in-frame clones only, minus some. The sample has tens of thousands of clones, around 94% seen once; the top ten hold about 0.6%. Sequencing input: PBMCs. The chain has TRBV18 and TRBJ1-4, with 9 bases identical to TRBD1. This TCR derives from a woman aged 18-29 years in good health and CMV-seronegative. CDR3 in DNA: TGTGCCAGCTCACCACGGGACAGGGATCCAACTAATGAAAAACTGTTTTTT. It specifies CASSPRDRDPTNEKLFF.